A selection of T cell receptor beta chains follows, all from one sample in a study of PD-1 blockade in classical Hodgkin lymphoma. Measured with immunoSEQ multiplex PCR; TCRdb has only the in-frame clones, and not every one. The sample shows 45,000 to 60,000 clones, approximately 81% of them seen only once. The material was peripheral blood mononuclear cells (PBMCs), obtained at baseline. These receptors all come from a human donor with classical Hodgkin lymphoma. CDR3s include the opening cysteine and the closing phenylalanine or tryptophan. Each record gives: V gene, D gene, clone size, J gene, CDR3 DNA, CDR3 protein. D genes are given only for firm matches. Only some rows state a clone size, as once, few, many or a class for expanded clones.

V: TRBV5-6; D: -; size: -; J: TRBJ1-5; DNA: TGTGCCAGCAGCCGAGGGTGGATCGGGGGCAATCAGCCCCAGCATTTT; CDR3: CASSRGWIGGNQPQHF
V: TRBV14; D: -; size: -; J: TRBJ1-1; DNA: TGTGCCAGCAGCAGTCGCAGGGGAGTAGAAACTGAAGCTTTCTTT; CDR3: CASSSRRGVETEAFF
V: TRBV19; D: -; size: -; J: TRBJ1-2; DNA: TGTGCCAGTAGTATAGCGTCCGGGACTCCACCCGGGTATGGCTACACCTTC; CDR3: CASSIASGTPPGYGYTF
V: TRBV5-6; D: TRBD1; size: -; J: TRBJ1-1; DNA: TGTGCCAGCAGCTTTAACAGGGGGCTGGCGAACACTGAAGCTTTCTTT; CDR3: CASSFNRGLANTEAFF
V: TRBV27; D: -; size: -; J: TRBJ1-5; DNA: TGTGCCAGCAGTTTCCACAACAATCAGCCCCAGCATTTT; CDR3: CASSFHNNQPQHF
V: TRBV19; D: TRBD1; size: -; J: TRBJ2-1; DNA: TGTGCCAGTAGTTTCGGGACAGGACCAGGCTACAATGAGCAGTTCTTC; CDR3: CASSFGTGPGYNEQFF
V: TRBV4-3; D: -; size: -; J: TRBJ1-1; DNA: TGCGCCAGCAGCCCCGAGCCTGGGGGATCGAGAGCTTTCTTT; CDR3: CASSPEPGGSRAFF
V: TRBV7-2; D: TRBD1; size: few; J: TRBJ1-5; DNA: TGTGCCAGCAGCCAGGGACAGGGAGCCGTAAGGCCCCAGCATTTT; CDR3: CASSQGQGAVRPQHF
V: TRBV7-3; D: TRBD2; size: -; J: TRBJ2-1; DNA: TGTGCCAGCAGCCCCCACCAACTAGCGGGAGGTAGCGGTGAGCAGTTCTTC; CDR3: CASSPHQLAGGSGEQFF
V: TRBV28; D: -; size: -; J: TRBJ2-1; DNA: TGTGCCAGCAGTTTTTTCTCGGGAGGGGGCCACAATGAGCAGTTCTTC; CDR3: CASSFFSGGGHNEQFF
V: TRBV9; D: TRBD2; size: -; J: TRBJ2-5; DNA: TGTGCCAGCAGCGTTAGCGGGAGGATAGAGACCCAGTACTTC; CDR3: CASSVSGRIETQYF
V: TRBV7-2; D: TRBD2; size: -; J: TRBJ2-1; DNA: TGTGCCAGCAGCTCAATATTAGCGGGGGTCCAGTTCTTC; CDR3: CASSSILAGVQFF
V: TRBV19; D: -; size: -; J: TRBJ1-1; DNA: TGTGCCAGTAGTATAGTGACAGGCACTGAAGCTTTCTTT; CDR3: CASSIVTGTEAFF
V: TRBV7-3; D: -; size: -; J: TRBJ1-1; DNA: TGTGCCAGCAGTGAACAGGGGAACACTGAAGCTTTCTTT; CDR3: CASSEQGNTEAFF
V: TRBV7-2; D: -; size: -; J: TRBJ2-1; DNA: TGTGCCAGCAGCTTAGTTTCCGGGCCGATCTACAATGAGCAGTTCTTC; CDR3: CASSLVSGPIYNEQFF
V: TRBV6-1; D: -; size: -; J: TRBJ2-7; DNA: TGTGCCAGCAGTGATACGATTAGAGGGAATCCCTACGAGCAGTACTTC; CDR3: CASSDTIRGNPYEQYF
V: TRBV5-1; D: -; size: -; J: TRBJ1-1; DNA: TGCGCCAGCAGCTTGGGGGTTGGTGAAGCTTTCTTT; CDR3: CASSLGVGEAFF
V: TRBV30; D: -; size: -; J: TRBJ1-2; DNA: TGTGCCTGGAGTGGGGCCAGGGTTAACACCTTC; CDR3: CAWSGARVNTF
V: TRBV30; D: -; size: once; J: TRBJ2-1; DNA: TGTGCCTGGACCCCTTTGGGGAACTCCTACAATGAGCAGTTCTTC; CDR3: CAWTPLGNSYNEQFF
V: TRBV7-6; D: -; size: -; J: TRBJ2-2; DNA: TGTGCCAGCAGCCCAGTGAGAGCCGGGGAGCTGTTTTTT; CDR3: CASSPVRAGELFF
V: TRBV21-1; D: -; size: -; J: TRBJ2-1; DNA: TGTGCCAGCAGCCCCCGGACTAGTTCCTACAATGAGCAGTTCTTC; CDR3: CASSPRTSSYNEQFF
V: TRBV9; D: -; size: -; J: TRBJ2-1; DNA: TGTGCCAGCAGCGTAGTTCCTAGTGTAACCTACAATGAGCAGTTCTTC; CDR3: CASSVVPSVTYNEQFF
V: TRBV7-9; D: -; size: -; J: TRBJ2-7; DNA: TGTGCCAGTAACCAATTGGGGGTAGAGCAGTACTTC; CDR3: CASNQLGVEQYF
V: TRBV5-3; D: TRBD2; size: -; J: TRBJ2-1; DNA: TGTGCCAGAAGCTCCGGTAGCGAGCGGGAGGGCAAGGGGCAGTTCTTC; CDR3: CARSSGSEREGKGQFF
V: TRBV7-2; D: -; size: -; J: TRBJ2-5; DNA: TGTGCCAGCAGCTTGGGGGCGGTCGAGACCCAGTACTTC; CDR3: CASSLGAVETQYF
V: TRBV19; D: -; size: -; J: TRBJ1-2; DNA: TGTGCCAGTAGTATAGGGACAAACTATGGCTACACCTTC; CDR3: CASSIGTNYGYTF
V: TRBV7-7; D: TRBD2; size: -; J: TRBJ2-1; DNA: TGTGCCAGCAGCCGCGGGACAGTCGGACTAGCGGGAGGCAATGAGCAGTTCTTC; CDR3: CASSRGTVGLAGGNEQFF
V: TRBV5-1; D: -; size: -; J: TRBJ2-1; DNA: TGCGCCAGCAGCTTTTCAACGAGAAATGAGCAGTTCTTC; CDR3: CASSFSTRNEQFF
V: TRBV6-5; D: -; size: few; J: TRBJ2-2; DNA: TGTGCCAGCAATCGAGGCAGCCTCTACCCCGGGGAGCTGTTTTTT; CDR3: CASNRGSLYPGELFF
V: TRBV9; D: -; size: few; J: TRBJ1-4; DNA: TGTGCCAGTAACCCCCAGGGTACGTTTGGGGAAAAACTGTTTTTT; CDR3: CASNPQGTFGEKLFF
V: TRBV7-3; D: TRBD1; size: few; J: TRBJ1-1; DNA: TGTGCCAGCCGTGACAGGGTTTTTGGTGAAGCTTTCTTT; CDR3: CASRDRVFGEAFF
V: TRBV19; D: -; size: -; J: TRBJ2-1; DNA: TGTGCCAGTAGCTACTCTAGGTTTGAGCAGTTCTTC; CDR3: CASSYSRFEQFF
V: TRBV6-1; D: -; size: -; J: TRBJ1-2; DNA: TGTGCCAGCGTCATCCGGGAGAACTATGGCTACACCTTC; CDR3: CASVIRENYGYTF
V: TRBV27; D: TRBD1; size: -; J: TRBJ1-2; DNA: TGTGCCAGCAGTCCTCCCGACAGGGTAGGCTACACCTTC; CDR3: CASSPPDRVGYTF
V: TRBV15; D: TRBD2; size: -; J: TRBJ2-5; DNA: TGTGCCACCAGCGGCGCCCCTGGGACTAGCGGGGCAGAGACCCAGTACTTC; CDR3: CATSGAPGTSGAETQYF
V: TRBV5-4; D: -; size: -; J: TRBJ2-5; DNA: TGTGCCAGCAGCCTAGGACGGACAACCAAAGAGACCCAGTACTTC; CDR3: CASSLGRTTKETQYF
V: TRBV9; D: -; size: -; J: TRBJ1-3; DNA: TGTGCCAGCAGCGGCGGATGGACGGCTGGAAACACCATATATTTT; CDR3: CASSGGWTAGNTIYF
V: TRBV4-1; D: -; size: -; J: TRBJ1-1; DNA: TGCGCCAGCAGCCCTCCAGGGAGTATGAACACTGAAGCTTTCTTT; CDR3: CASSPPGSMNTEAFF
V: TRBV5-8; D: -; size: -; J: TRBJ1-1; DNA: TGTGCCAGCATCCTACGACAGTCCACTGAAGCTTTCTTT; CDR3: CASILRQSTEAFF
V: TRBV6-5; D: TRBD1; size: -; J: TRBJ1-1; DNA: TGTGCCAGCAGTTACGCCGACAGGGGCGGCACTGAAGCTTTCTTT; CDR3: CASSYADRGGTEAFF
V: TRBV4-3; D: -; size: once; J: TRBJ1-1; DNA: TGCGCCAGCAGCCTTCGCCTACAGGGGAACACTGAAGCTTTCTTT; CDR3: CASSLRLQGNTEAFF
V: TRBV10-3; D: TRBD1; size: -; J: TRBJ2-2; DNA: TGTGCCATCGTTGACAGGGTCACCGGGGAGCTGTTTTTT; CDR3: CAIVDRVTGELFF
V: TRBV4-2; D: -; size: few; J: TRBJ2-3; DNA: TGTGCCAGCAGCCAAGAGGGCCGAGAGGCAGATACGCAGTATTTT; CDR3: CASSQEGREADTQYF
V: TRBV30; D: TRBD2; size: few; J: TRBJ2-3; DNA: TGTGCCTGCAACACCGGGACTAGGGGCACAGATACGCAGTATTTT; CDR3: CACNTGTRGTDTQYF
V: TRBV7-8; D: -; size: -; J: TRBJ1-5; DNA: TGTGCCAGCAGCTCGGGTCGTCGATTGAGCAATCAGCCCCAGCATTTT; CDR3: CASSSGRRLSNQPQHF
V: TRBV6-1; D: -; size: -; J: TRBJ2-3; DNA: TGTGCCAGCAGTGAACCATCTACAGATACGCAGTATTTT; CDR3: CASSEPSTDTQYF
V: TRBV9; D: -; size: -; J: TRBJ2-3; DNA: TGTGCCAGCAGCGAGACGAGGGTAACAGATACGCAGTATTTT; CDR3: CASSETRVTDTQYF